Described below is a single TCR beta chain sequence and its context. This sample is drawn from a study of shared clonotypes between healthy human individuals. The assay used deep level. This table comes from immunoSEQ multiplex PCR, and its TCRdb copy is limited to in-frame clones, with some not included. In the table there are roughly 2.4 million clones, more than 90% of which are singletons. The CDR3 extends over 16 amino acids. The germline V gene encodes CDR1 SGDLS and CDR2 YYNGEE. The junction had 9 bases not matched to a gene; V was cut back by 0 bases and J by 4 bases. The origin of this receptor is a man between 18 and 35 years old in good health. The rearrangement uses TRBV9 and TRBJ2-5; 7 nucleotides align to TRBD1. Sequencing input: naive CD4+ T cells sorted from blood. Subset here: CD45RA+ positively selected. In DNA form, the CDR3 reads TGTGCCAGCAGCGTAGTTTCGACAGGGCTCCCAGAGACCCAGTACTTC. Protein sequence: CASSVVSTGLPETQYF.